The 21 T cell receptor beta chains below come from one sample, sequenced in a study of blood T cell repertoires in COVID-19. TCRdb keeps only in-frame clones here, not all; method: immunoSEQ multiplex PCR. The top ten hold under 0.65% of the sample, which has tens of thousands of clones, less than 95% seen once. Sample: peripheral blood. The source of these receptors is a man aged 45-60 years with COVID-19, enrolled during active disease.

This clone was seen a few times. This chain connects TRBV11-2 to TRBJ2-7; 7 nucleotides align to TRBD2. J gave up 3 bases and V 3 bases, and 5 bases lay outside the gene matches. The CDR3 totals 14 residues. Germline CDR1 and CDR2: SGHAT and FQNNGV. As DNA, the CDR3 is TGTGCCAGCAGCTTCGGACTAGGGGTCTACGAGCAGTACTTC. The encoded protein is CASSFGLGVYEQYF.

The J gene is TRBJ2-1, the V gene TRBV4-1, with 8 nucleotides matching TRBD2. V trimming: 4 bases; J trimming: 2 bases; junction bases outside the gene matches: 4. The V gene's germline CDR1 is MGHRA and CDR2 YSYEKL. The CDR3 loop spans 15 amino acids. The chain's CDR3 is CASSLTSAPYNEQFF. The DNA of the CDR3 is TGCGCCAGCAGCCTGACTAGCGCCCCCTACAATGAGCAGTTCTTC.

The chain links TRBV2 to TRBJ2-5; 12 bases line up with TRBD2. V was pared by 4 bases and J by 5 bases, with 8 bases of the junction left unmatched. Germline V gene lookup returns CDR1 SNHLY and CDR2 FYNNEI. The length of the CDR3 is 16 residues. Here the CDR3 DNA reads TGTGCCAGCAGTGGAGGACTAGCGGGGCTAGGCGAGACCCAGTACTTC. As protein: CASSGGLAGLGETQYF.

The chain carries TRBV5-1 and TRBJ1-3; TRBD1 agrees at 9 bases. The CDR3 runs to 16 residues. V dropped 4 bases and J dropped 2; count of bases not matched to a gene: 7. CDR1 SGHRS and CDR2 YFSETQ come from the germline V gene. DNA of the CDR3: TGCGCCAGCAGCCTGAGGACAGGGGAAGCTGGAAACACCATATATTTT. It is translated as CASSLRTGEAGNTIYF.

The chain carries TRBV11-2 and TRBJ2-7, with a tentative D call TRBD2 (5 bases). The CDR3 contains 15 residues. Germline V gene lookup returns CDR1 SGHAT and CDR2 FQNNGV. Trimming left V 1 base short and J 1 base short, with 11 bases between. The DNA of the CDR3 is TGTGCCAGCAGCTTAGCCGCGGGCCGATCCTACGAGCAGTACTTC. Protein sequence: CASSLAAGRSYEQYF.

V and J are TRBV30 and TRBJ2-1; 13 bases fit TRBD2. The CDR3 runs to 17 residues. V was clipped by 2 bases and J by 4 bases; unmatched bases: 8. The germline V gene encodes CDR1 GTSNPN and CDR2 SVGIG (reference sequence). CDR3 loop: CAWSPPPGLAGYNEQFF. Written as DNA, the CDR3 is TGTGCCTGGAGTCCCCCACCGGGACTAGCGGGGTACAATGAGCAGTTCTTC.

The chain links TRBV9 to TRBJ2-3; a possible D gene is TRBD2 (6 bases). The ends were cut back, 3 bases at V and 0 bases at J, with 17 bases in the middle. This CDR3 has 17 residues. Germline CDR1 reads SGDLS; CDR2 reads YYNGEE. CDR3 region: CASSAEFGGPSTDTQYF. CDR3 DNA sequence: TGTGCCAGCAGCGCGGAGTTCGGAGGGCCTAGCACAGATACGCAGTATTTT.

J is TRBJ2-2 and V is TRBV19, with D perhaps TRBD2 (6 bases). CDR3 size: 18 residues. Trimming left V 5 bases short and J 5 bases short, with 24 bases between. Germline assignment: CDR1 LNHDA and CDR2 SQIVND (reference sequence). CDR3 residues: CASSAGTIWSGSTGELFF. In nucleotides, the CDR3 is TGTGCCAGTAGTGCCGGAACTATCTGGAGCGGGTCGACCGGGGAGCTGTTTTTT. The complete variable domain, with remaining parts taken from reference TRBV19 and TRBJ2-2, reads DGGITQSPKYLFRKEGQNVTLSCEQNLNHDAMYWYRQDPGQGLRLIYYSQIVNDFQKGDIAEGYSVSREKKESFPLTVTSAQKNPTAFYLCASSAGTIWSGSTGELFFGEGSRLTVL.

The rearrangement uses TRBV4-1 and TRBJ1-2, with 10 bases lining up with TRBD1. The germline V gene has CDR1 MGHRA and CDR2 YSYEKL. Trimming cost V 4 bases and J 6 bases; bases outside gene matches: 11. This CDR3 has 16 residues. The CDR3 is CASSPPWDRGFHGYTF. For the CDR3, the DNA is TGCGCCAGCAGCCCTCCATGGGACAGGGGATTCCATGGCTACACCTTC.

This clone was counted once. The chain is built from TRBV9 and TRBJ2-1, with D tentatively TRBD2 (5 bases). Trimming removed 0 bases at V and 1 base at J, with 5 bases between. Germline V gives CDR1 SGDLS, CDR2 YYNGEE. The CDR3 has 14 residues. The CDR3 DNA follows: TGTGCCAGCAGCGTAGAGCGGTCCTACAATGAGCAGTTCTTC. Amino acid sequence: CASSVERSYNEQFF.

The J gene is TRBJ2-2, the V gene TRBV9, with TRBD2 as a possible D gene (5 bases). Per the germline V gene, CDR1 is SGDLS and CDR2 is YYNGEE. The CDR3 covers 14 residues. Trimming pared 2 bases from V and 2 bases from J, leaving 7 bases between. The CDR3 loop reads CASSVTGNTGELFF. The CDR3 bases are TGTGCCAGCAGCGTTACGGGAAACACCGGGGAGCTGTTTTTT.

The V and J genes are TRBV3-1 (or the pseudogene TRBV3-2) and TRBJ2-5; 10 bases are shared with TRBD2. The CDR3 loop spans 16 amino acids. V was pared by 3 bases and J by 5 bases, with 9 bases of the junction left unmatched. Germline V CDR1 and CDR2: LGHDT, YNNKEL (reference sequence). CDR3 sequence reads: CASSHIRTSGWETQYF. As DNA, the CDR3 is TGTGCCAGCAGCCATATAAGGACTAGCGGTTGGGAGACCCAGTACTTC.

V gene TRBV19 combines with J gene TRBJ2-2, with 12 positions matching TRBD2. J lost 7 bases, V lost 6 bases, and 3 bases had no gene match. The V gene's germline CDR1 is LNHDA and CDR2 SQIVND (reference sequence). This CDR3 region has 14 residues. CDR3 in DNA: TGTGCCAGTAGGACTAGCGGGAGTATCGGGGAGCTGTTTTTT. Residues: CASRTSGSIGELFF.

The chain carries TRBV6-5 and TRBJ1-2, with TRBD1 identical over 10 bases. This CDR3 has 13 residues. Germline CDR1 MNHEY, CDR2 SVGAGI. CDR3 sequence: CAVRQGAAGGYTF. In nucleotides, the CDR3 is TGTGCAGTACGACAGGGGGCGGCGGGTGGCTACACCTTC.

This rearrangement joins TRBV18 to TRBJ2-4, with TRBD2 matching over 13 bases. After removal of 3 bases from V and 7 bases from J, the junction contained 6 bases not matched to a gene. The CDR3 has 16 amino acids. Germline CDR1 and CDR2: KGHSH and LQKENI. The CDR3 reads CASSPRTSGSLNIQYF. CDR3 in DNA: TGTGCCAGCTCACCTCGGACTAGCGGGAGTTTGAACATTCAGTACTTC.

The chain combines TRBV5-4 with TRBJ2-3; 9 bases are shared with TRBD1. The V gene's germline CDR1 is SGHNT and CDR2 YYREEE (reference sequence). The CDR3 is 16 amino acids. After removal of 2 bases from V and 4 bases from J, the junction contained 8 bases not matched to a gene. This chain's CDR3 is CASSFPGTGRADTQYF. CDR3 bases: TGTGCCAGCAGCTTTCCCGGGACAGGGCGGGCAGATACGCAGTATTTT.

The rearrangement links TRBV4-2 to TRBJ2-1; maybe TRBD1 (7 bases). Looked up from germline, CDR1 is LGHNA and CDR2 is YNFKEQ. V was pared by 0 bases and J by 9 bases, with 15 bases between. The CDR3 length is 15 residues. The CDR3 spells CASSQEWRGPGEQFF. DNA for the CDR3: TGTGCCAGCAGCCAAGAGTGGAGGGGGCCGGGTGAGCAGTTCTTC.

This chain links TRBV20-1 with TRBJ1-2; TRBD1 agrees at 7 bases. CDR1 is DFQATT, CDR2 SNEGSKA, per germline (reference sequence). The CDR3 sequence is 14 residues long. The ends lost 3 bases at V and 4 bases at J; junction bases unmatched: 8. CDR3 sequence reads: CSASPAGGLYGYTF. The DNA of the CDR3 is TGCAGTGCTAGTCCGGCAGGGGGGCTCTATGGCTACACCTTC.

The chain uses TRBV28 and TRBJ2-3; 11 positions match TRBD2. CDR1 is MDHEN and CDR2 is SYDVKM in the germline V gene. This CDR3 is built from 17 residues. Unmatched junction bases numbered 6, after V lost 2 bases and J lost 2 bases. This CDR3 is CASSLRLAGGYTDTQYF. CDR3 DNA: TGTGCCAGCAGTTTACGGCTAGCGGGAGGTTACACAGATACGCAGTATTTT.

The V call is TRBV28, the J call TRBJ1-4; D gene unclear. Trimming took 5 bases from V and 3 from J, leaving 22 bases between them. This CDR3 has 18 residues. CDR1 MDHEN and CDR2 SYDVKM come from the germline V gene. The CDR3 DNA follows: TGTGCCAGCAGTCTAGACCTTTCTAGATTGTTAGCTAATGAAAAACTGTTTTTT. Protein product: CASSLDLSRLLANEKLFF. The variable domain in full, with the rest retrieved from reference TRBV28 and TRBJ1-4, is DVKVTQSSRYLVKRTGEKVFLECVQDMDHENMFWYRQDPGLGLRLIYFSYDVKMKEKGDIPEGYSVSREKKERFSLILESASTNQTSMYLCASSLDLSRLLANEKLFFGSGTQLSVL.

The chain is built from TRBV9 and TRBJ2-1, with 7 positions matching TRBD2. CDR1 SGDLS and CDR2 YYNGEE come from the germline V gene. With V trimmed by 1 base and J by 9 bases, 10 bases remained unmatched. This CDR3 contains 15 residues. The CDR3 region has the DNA TGTGCCAGCAGCGTATCACTAGCGTTAGCCGGTGAGCAGTTCTTC. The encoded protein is CASSVSLALAGEQFF.